The next 17 T cell receptor beta chains were all read from a single sample in a study of identical twins. TCRdb itself ran the 5' RACE reads through MiXCR, one entry per CDR3 protein. Of approximately 220,000 distinct CDR3 sequences detected, 6% to 9% appear once; the ten largest clones hold about 1.9%. The sample was also linked to a second study, of yellow fever vaccine responses in identical twins.

Sequences were obtained from memory (CD45RO+) T cells sorted from blood. Receptors were obtained from a woman aged 18 to 35 in good health.

This chain joins TRBV27 and TRBJ1-2, with 7 bases lining up with TRBD1. CDR3 length: 14 amino acids. In germline, CDR1 is MNHEY, CDR2 SMNVEV (reference sequence). Trimming took 4 bases from V and 1 from J; bases not matched to a gene: 3. CDR3 DNA: TGTGCCAGCAGTTCCCCAGGGGGTAACTATGGCTACACCTTC. Translation gives CASSSPGGNYGYTF.

The chain is built from TRBV7-2 and TRBJ2-7; D is perhaps TRBD2 (5 bases). The germline V gene encodes CDR1 SGHTA and CDR2 FQGNSA. V was clipped by 5 bases and J by 0 bases, with 20 bases between them. The CDR3 is 17 residues long. This CDR3 is CASSPVTRSGFSYEQYF. As DNA, the CDR3 is TGTGCCAGCAGCCCGGTAACCCGATCGGGGTTCTCCTACGAGCAGTACTTC.

The chain carries TRBV3-1 and TRBJ2-6; D is ambiguous. Germline CDR1 reads LGHDT; CDR2 reads YNNKEL (reference sequence). The CDR3 has 14 amino acids. Deletions cut 3 bases from V and 2 bases from J, with 5 bases between. The CDR3 loop is CASSQGTGANVLTF. CDR3 DNA: TGTGCCAGCAGCCAGGGAACTGGGGCCAACGTCCTGACTTTC.

There are many counts of this clonotype. The chain links TRBV12-3 or TRBV12-4 to TRBJ2-6; TRBD1 or TRBD2 may be the D gene (6 bases each). Trimming removed 6 bases at V and 13 bases at J, with 16 bases between. The CDR3 length is 13 residues. CDR3 sequence (DNA): TGTGCCAGCAGCCCCTCGGGGGCAAGGGTCCTGACTTTC. Translating it yields CASSPSGARVLTF.

This clonotype showed up many times. This chain connects TRBV24-1 to TRBJ2-6, with 12 bases aligning to TRBD1. The junction had 6 bases not matched to a gene; V was cut back by 4 bases and J by 3 bases. The germline gives CDR1 KGHDR, CDR2 SFDVKD. The CDR3 sequence is 18 residues long. CDR3 sequence (DNA): TGTGCCACCAGTGACTCCGGGACAGGGGGCCTTGGGGCCAACGTCCTGACTTTC. As protein: CATSDSGTGGLGANVLTF.

The chain is built from TRBV5-6 and TRBJ2-7; D may be TRBD2 (5 bases). CDR1 and CDR2 from the germline V gene are SGHDT and YYEEEE. The CDR3 spans 12 residues. Between the trimmed V and J ends, which lost 7 bases and 3 bases, there was a span of 11 bases. In DNA form, the CDR3 reads TGTGCCAGCGGCCCCGGGGACTACGAGCAGTACTTC. This translates into CASGPGDYEQYF.

This clonotype was detected ten times or more. The chain has TRBV12-3 or TRBV12-4 and TRBJ2-7; either TRBD1 or TRBD2 may fit D (6 bases each). Trimming left V 1 base short and J 6 bases short, with 10 bases between. This CDR3 has 13 amino acids. The CDR3 nucleotides read TGTGCCAGCAGTTTAGGGGGGGCGGCCGAGCAGTACTTC. Translation gives CASSLGGAAEQYF.

Many counts were recorded for this clonotype. This chain uses TRBV9 with TRBJ1-6, with D possibly TRBD1 on 5 matching bases. This CDR3 region has 14 residues. Trimming cost V 3 bases and J 10 bases, with 14 bases left between them. The germline gives CDR1 SGDLS, CDR2 YYNGEE. The CDR3 DNA follows: TGTGCCAGCAGCGAGCGGGACGAAGGATCACCCCTCCACTTT. Translation gives CASSERDEGSPLHF.

This clonotype appeared a few times. The chain combines TRBV3-1 with TRBJ2-2, with a possible D match to TRBD1 (7 bases). The CDR3 has 16 amino acids. CDR1 is LGHDT, CDR2 YNNKEL, per germline (reference sequence). V lost 4 bases, J lost 3 bases, and 15 bases lay in between. The CDR3 bases are TGTGCCAGCAGCCGCACCAGGGGGGCCGACACCGGGGAGCTGTTTTTT. Protein sequence: CASSRTRGADTGELFF.

For this clonotype: Germline and junction disagree at one end, which may indicate a read error. The chain recombines TRBV7-9 with TRBJ2-7; D uncertain. From germline, CDR1 is SEHNR and CDR2 FQNEAQ (reference sequence). CDR3 size: 14 residues. CDR3 residues: CTSSLEARLYEQYF. The CDR3 nucleotides read TGTACCAGCAGCTTAGAGGCTAGATTATACGAGCAGTACTTC.

The chain links TRBV5-1 to TRBJ2-1; the D gene is possibly TRBD2 (6 bases). The CDR3 length is 15 residues. Trimming removed 4 bases at V and 1 base at J, with 12 bases between. The germline CDR1 and CDR2 sequences are SGHRS and YFSETQ. CDR3 DNA: TGCGCCAGCAGCCAAGGCGGGGATTCCTACAATGAGCAGTTCTTC. Translating gives CASSQGGDSYNEQFF.

A few counts support this clonotype. The V gene is TRBV5-8, the J gene TRBJ2-7; TRBD1 matches at 8 bases. Germline V gene data show CDR1 as SGHTS and CDR2 as YDEGEE. This CDR3 is 16 amino acids long. V gave up 0 bases and J gave up 0 bases; unmatched junction bases: 5. CDR3 loop: CASSLALGQGSYEQYF. For the CDR3, the DNA is TGTGCCAGCAGCTTGGCTTTAGGACAGGGCTCCTACGAGCAGTACTTC. Supplemented by reference TRBV5-8 and TRBJ2-7, the full variable domain reads EAGVTQSPTHLIKTRGQQATLRCSPISGHTSVYWYQQALGLGLQFLLWYDEGEERNRGNFPPRFSGRQFPNYSSELNVNALELEDSALYLCASSLALGQGSYEQYFGPGTRLTVT.

This clonotype was seen ten or more times. The J gene is TRBJ2-5, the V gene TRBV5-5; D perhaps matches TRBD1 (5 bases). Germline CDR1 SGHKS, CDR2 YYEKEE (reference sequence). Trimming took off 2 bases at V and 5 bases at J, with 13 bases between the two ends. This CDR3 has 14 residues. CDR3 sequence: CASSFSQGRETQYF. CDR3 nucleotides: TGTGCCAGCAGCTTTTCGCAGGGAAGGGAGACCCAGTACTTC.

This clonotype was counted a few times. The V gene is TRBV19, the J gene TRBJ1-5, with D possibly matching TRBD1 (5 bases). V gave up 7 bases and J gave up 7 bases, with 20 bases separating them. The CDR3 spans 15 residues. The germline V gene encodes CDR1 LNHDA and CDR2 SQIVND (reference sequence). Here the CDR3 DNA reads TGTGCCAGTACCTCCCGGGCGGGGGACCGGCAGCCCCAGCATTTT. It yields the protein CASTSRAGDRQPQHF.

The genes are TRBV7-2 and TRBJ2-7, with TRBD2 matching 7 bases. The V segment lost 5 bases and the J segment 0 bases; nucleotides outside the gene matches: 7. CDR3 length: 15 amino acids. Germline V gene data show CDR1 as SGHTA and CDR2 as FQGNSA. The CDR3 protein is CASSPTSASSYEQYF. The DNA for the CDR3 is TGTGCCAGCAGCCCAACTAGCGCGAGCTCCTACGAGCAGTACTTC. Together with reference TRBV7-2 and TRBJ2-7, the CDR3 gives the full variable domain: GAGVSQSPSNKVTEKGKDVELRCDPISGHTALYWYRQSLGQGLEFLIYFQGNSAPDKSGLPSDRFSAERTGGSVSTLTIQRTQQEDSAVYLCASSPTSASSYEQYFGPGTRLTVT.

In its sample, this clonotype was seen many times. The J gene is TRBJ2-5, the V gene TRBV20-1; TRBD2 is a possible D gene (5 bases). The CDR3 runs 13 residues. The germline CDR1 and CDR2 sequences are DFQATT and SNEGSKA (reference sequence). CDR3 coding DNA: TGCAGCGTGGATCTCCGGGATCAAGAGACCCAGTACTTC. It translates to CSVDLRDQETQYF.

This clonotype has ten or more counts. The chain joins TRBV12-3 or TRBV12-4 to TRBJ2-1; D gene ambiguous. The CDR3 is 14 residues long. Trimming cost V 6 bases and J 6 bases, with 15 bases left between them. In nucleotides, the CDR3 is TGTGCCAGCAGAGCTCTCGGACGTATCAATGAGCAGTTCTTC. Translation: CASRALGRINEQFF.